The subject of this entry is one T cell receptor (beta chain). Antigen unknown. This sample was taken from a study of cytomegalovirus exposure and HLA in healthy donors. Study-level points and caveats: Many donors shared some public TCRs, even though most TCR sequences were rare.

Sequencing was performed with immunoSEQ multiplex PCR; in TCRdb, only in-frame clones are kept and a portion is missing. The sample contains tens of thousands of clones, about four fifths of which appear only once. The sample comprised PBMCs. This sequence was found in a woman between 18 and 29 years old in good health and CMV-seropositive.

The CDR3 DNA reads as TGTGCCAGCAGAAACCGGCGGGGAGGAACAGGGGCCCAGTACTTC. This gives the protein CASRNRRGGTGAQYF. The chain carries TRBV7-6 and TRBJ2-5; maybe TRBD1 (7 bases). V shed 6 bases and J shed 9 bases, with 23 bases lying between them. The CDR3 spans 15 residues. CDR1 and CDR2 from the germline V gene are SGHVS and FNYEAQ.